This T cell receptor beta chain comes out of a study of shared clonotypes between healthy human individuals (dated by TCRdb to the early 2020s). Background on the whole study: The cohort included three men and a couple of women between 18 and 49 years of age. For each donor, CD4 naive and CD4 memory were each run on three plates, CD8 naive on two plates, and CD8 memory on one plate. To estimate repertoire size and how much clonotype sharing occurs between individuals, the study deeply sequenced the blood TCR repertoires of 4 to 6 healthy adults. Libraries were prepared and TCR repertoires were sequenced by different laboratories using diverse techniques, in order to increase sequencing depth and limit assay-specific biases. Between about 0.8 and 8.9 billion PBMCs per donor were obtained by leukapheresis. The paper's findings and limits, for the study overall: Naive subsets generally had larger estimated clonotype richness than memory subsets. The genetic and exposure-history diversity represented was limited by the small number of donors. Based on pairwise subsampling, the degree of clonotype sharing among donors was expected to be affected by sequencing depth. Approximately 4.8% of naive CD4, 3% to 4% of naive CD8, about 2.4% of memory CD4, and 0.4% of memory CD8 clonotypes were shared across a few donors. Incomplete sequencing was indicated by rarefaction of sorted-subset datasets, despite the large sequencing depth. Sampling was limited to blood, and TCR repertoires in tissue likely differ from TCR repertoires in blood. Compared with non-shared clonotypes, clonotypes shared by all four sorted-subset donors had higher generation probabilities.

The donors were healthy, HIV-negative adults with no recently reported acute infections or vaccinations. Only Caucasian adults living in Nashville, Tennessee, USA were represented among the donors. CD4+ T cells were enriched by magnetic negative selection, after which naive cells were positively selected on CD45RA and the negative fraction was taken as the memory subset. Blood was obtained by leukapheresis, after which PBMCs were separated by Ficoll-Histopaque density gradient centrifugation and cryopreserved in liquid nitrogen vapor phase. Purity and quantity of every magnetically sorted T cell population were checked by analytical flow cytometry. Genomic DNA was isolated from each sorted fraction and quantified by UV absorbance on a Nanodrop 2000c. Notes on this clone: The antigen it recognizes is unknown. Base quality data are lacking; no much larger clone is found one base away.

The germline V end is reduced by 2 bases and the J end by 2 bases; junction bases left unmatched: 7. Taken from the germline V gene, the CDR1 and CDR2 loops are WSHSY and SAAADI. The CDR3, from cysteine to phenylalanine, totals 17 residues. The sequence is cut down to CDR3 DNA, 51 bases in frame from base 1. TCR CDR3 regions were amplified from genomic DNA by multiplex PCR using the deep immunoSEQ assay. For each cell subset, the extracted genomic DNA was distributed evenly across all wells of several immunoSEQ 96-well plates, and each plate served as one replicate. Each replicate PCR for sorted subsets received roughly 0.2 ug genomic DNA, equal to roughly 29,000 T cell genomes. Purified libraries were quantified with a Qubit 3.0 fluorometer, sized on a Bioanalyzer 2100, and re-quantified with the KAPA Library Quantification kit. Every immunoSEQ 96-well plate was sequenced on a separate single-read 150-cycle Illumina NextSeq 550 flow cell. Concerning the study's data processing: Because only junctional sequences without quality scores were contained in the immunoSEQ output, filtering matching that applied to full-length reads could not be performed. To assign V/J genes and CDR3, sequences were annotated against IMGT germline references using PyIR, a Python wrapper for IgBLAST v1.9. Any read was removed if the V/J assignment was weak (E-value above 1e-6), the CDR3 was missing, or the read contained stop codons, out-of-frame junctions, or ambiguous translated residues. V3J clonotypes were defined by identical inferred V gene, J gene, and CDR3 amino acid sequence. Percentage overlap between repertoires was computed as shared unique clonotypes divided by the size of the smaller repertoire. Three approaches were used to assess repertoire richness: RTK rarefaction, the Chao1 estimator, and Recon v2.1 estimates of unobserved clonotypes. OLGA was used to compute generation probabilities for all TCRbeta clonotypes that the gDNA method yielded from a handful of donors. Sourced from immuneACCESS, this table was stored by TCRdb with only in-frame sequences that have V and J called. A share of the clones is absent; for the studies checked, an unresolved V gene accounts for under half, and the remainder has no known explanation. The V and J calls and clone size come from that table; D and trimming were worked out from the DNA. The sample contains more than 200,000 clones, over 60% of them found a single time. The ten largest account for roughly 11% of the sample.

Specimen: memory CD4+ T cells sorted from blood. The cell subset or site tag for this specimen amounts to: CD45RA-negative fraction. The source is a man aged 30 to 39 in good health. The sequence is built from TRBV10-2 and TRBJ2-5; 11 of the junction bases match TRBD2. The sequence in DNA is TGCGCCAGCAGTGAGCCAGCCGGGACTAGCGGACAAGAGACCCAGTACTTC. Its protein is CASSEPAGTSGQETQYF.